This entry describes one T cell receptor beta chain. Ten or more counts support this clonotype. No cognate antigen has been identified for it. Base qualities are not provided; no much larger clone lies one nucleotide away. What this sample's time point label stands for: newly diagnosed GD, antithyroid drugs for less than 3 months. For both TCR sequencing and RNA sequencing, RNA was extracted from PBMCs in TRIzol. The diagnosis of Graves' disease was made according to American Thyroid Association guidelines. Recruitment of patients was carried out at an endocrinology department in Xi'an, China. From each patient, approximately 10 milliliters of peripheral blood was collected into an EDTA anticoagulant tube. Ficoll Paque Plus density gradient separation was used to isolate PBMCs, and no additional T cell sorting was done. An Agilent 2100 Bioanalyzer and agarose gel were used to check RNA quality, while a NanoDrop 2000 measured RNA concentration.

This entry is derived from a study of regulatory T cells in long-lasting Graves disease (dated by TCRdb to 2020 to 2023). About the study as a whole: In the newly diagnosed Graves' disease group, patients had been taking antithyroid drugs for less than 3 months. This study used TCR sequencing and RNA sequencing of peripheral blood to compare persistent Graves' disease patients against newly diagnosed Graves' disease patients. The study was conducted in China and was registered as a clinical trial. A total of about 35 samples underwent TCR sequencing, from about 13 patients with persistent Graves' disease and around 20 patients with newly diagnosed Graves' disease. The investigation overall reported the following: Peripheral blood alone was examined, since thyroid tissue, which constituted the primary lesion, could not be accessed. Compared with newly diagnosed patients, patients with persistent Graves' disease had lower TCR Shannon entropy and fewer highly expanded clones, which suggests clonal expansion. Patients with persistent disease shared more public clonotypes (approximately 2,500) than newly diagnosed patients did (about 1,000). Sequencing and analysis were limited to the TCR beta chain. The small sample size was acknowledged by the authors as a limitation that may reduce accuracy.

To prepare the library, multiplex PCR was applied. TCRdb shows the sequencer as Illumina HiSeq 4000. TCR beta libraries were built with iRepertoire HTBI primers and Arm-PCR amplification of CDR3 regions. Before sequencing, the PCR products went through gel purification. The authors' analysis ran thus. Gene usage analysis of CDR3 amino acid clonotypes used the roughly 60 TRBV and some 15 TRBJ segments found across samples. Filtered high-quality paired reads were merged into contigs using COPE and FqMerger. BLAST was used to align contigs to the IMGT TRBV, TRBD and TRBJ reference genes, and CDR3 was defined following IMGT. Highly expanded clones were defined as clonotypes with a frequency above 0.1%. Repertoire diversity was measured by Shannon entropy, and V-J evenness by the Gini coefficient. A clonotype found in more than one individual was treated as public. TCRdb trimmed public reads at Q25 via fastp, called clones via MiXCR and kept in-frame beta chains. Rows matching on CDR3 protein sequence are summarized as one entry with the most common DNA and genes. The V and J calls reflect TCRdb's pipeline rather than the authors' work. The sample table contains over 500,000 distinct CDR3 sequences; only one count was recorded for more than 15% of them. The ten most abundant clones make up around 11% of the sample.

The same data also went into a second study, on T cells in Graves' hyperthyroidism and ophthalmopathy. The second paper further reports: Stable Graves' hyperthyroidism was defined as no progression to ophthalmopathy during 18 months of follow-up. The hyperthyroidism patients were between 18 and 65 years old and newly diagnosed, with a disease duration of less than 2 months. Any patient with an uncontrolled infection, another autoimmune disease, pregnancy or lactation was excluded. Diagnoses were established on the basis of clinical symptoms, serum thyroxine and TRAb, thyroid ultrasound, and orbital computed tomography. The first round of RT-PCR for the TCR CDR3 was performed with the HTBI primer set and the Qiagen OneStep RT-PCR kit. Most expanded thyroid clonotypes (frequency above 0.001) were also found in blood, which suggests that blood repertoires may mirror thyroid immune responses. In cross-validation, a model built on a 13 V-J signature told ophthalmopathy apart from stable hyperthyroidism with over 85% sensitivity and approximately 81% specificity, and in testing the same model reached 80%/75%. During validation, the model predicted progression to ophthalmopathy a median of approximately 6 months ahead of onset, with approximately 71% sensitivity and almost 75% specificity. To identify TCR V-J signatures that set the groups apart, the researchers used a discovery cohort of 90 to 100 patients, made up of under 50 with Graves' ophthalmopathy and some 55 with stable Graves' hyperthyroidism. Prospective prediction of ophthalmopathy was tested in an independent validation cohort consisting of roughly 20 hyperthyroidism patients and some 15 patients who later progressed to ophthalmopathy. The roughly 99 discovery patients were divided at random into training and test sets in a 7:3 ratio. Thyroid tissue and blood T-cell repertoires from several Graves' hyperthyroidism patients were also compared in the study. Following sampling, methimazole starting at 30 mg daily was given to hyperthyroidism patients, and high-dose intravenous methylprednisolone was given to ophthalmopathy patients. The libraries were constructed in a second round of multiplex PCR and then size-selected and purified. Sequencing of the libraries was done on an Illumina HiSeq2000 using paired-end 100 bp reads. SOAPnuke was used to process the raw data, throwing out any read that contained adapters or uncalled bases, had a mean Phred below 15, or lacked an exact constant-primer or identifier match. High-quality paired reads were merged using COPE v1.2.5, and each unique nucleotide sequence was defined as a clonotype. MiTCR v1.1 was used to align clonotypes to the IMGT TRBV, TRBD and TRBJ reference segments. Analysis was restricted to V-J combinations with a frequency above 0.0001, which covered approximately 99% of repertoires. The TCS score was defined as F50 (clonal expansion) divided by E x V (chaos), with BLOSUM62-based TCRdist calculated between CDR3 peptides within each V-J. Welch's t-statistics and random forest reduced just over 500 V-J features to 10 to 15, which were used in a naive Bayes classifier (R e1071). Sample size was not statistically predetermined, and blinding of investigators to group allocation was not performed. The paper describes TCR Vbeta CDR3 sequencing of more than 120 peripheral blood samples, made up of some 42 ophthalmopathy patients, 70 to 75 hyperthyroidism patients and 17 progressor patients.

Sequenced here: peripheral blood mononuclear cells (PBMCs), sampled at new diagnosis, from a patient treated with antithyroid drugs. The sequence was collected from a man between 18 and 29 years old with Graves disease. Donor details come from another sample of the same person, matched by shared clones.

The sequence in DNA is TGCAGTGCTAGAGAGGGACAGGCCCGCACTGAAGCTTTCTTT. Translated, it gives CSAREGQARTEAFF. The chain is encoded by TRBV20-1 joined to TRBJ1-1; the central 8 bases match TRBD1. Including cysteine and phenylalanine, the CDR3 has 14 amino acids. CDR3 DNA is the only sequence kept; it has 42 bases, read in frame from the first base. CDR1 and CDR2 are drawn from the germline V gene (reference sequence): DFQATT, SNEGSKA. V ends up 0 bases short and J 4 bases short, with an unmatched junction base count of 4.